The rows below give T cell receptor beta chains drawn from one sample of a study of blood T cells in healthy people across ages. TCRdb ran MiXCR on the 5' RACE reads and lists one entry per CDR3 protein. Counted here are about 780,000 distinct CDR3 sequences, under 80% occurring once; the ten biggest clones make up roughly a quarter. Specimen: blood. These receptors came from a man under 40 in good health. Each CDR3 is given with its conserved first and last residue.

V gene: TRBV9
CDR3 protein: CASSVGSGTGVIDEQFF

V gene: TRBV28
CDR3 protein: CAAGEYNEHFF

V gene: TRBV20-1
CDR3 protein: CSAEGQGISNEQFF

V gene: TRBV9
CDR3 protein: CASSVHGGGLENEQFF

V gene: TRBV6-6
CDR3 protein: CASSTRLGALSEAFF

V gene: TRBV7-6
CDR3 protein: CASSRPGGTDTQYF

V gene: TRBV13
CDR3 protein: CASSRRGHLLAEAFF

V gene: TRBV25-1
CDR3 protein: CASSDPLQGQHNSPLHF

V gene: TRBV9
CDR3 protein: CASSVALGNEQFF

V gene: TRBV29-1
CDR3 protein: CSVATSGGEYNEQFF

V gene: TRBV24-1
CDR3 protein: CATSESGQGWSYEQYF

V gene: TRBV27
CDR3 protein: CASSLSRNTYEQYF

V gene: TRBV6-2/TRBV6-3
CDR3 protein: CASSYRGANVLTF

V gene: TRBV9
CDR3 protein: CASSVGVPGANVLTF

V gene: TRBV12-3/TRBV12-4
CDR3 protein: CASRQSGRREGEQYF